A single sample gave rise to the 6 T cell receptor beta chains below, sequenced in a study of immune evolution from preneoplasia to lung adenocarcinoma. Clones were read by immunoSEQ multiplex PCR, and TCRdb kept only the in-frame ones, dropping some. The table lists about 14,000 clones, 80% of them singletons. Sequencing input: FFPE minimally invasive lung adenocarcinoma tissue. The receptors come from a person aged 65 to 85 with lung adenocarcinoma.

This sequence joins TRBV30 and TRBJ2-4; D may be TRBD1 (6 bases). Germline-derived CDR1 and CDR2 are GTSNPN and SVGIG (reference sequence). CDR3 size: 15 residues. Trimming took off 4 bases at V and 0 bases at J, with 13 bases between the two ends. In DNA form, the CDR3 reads TGTGCCTGGACTCCGGGACAACTAGCCAAAAACATTCAGTACTTC. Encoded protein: CAWTPGQLAKNIQYF.

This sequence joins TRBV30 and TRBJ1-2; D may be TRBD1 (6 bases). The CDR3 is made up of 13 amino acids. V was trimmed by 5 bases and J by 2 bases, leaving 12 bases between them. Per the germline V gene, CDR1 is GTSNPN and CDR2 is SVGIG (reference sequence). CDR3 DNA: TGTGCCTGGGGTAGTACAGGGAACTATGGCTACACCTTC. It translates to CAWGSTGNYGYTF.

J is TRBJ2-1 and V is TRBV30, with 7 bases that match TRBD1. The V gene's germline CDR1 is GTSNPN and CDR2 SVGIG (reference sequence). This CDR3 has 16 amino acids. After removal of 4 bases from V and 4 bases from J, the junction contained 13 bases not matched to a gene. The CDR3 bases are TGTGCCTGGAAGACAGGGTTTTTCGACTCGTACAATGAGCAGTTCTTC. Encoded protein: CAWKTGFFDSYNEQFF.

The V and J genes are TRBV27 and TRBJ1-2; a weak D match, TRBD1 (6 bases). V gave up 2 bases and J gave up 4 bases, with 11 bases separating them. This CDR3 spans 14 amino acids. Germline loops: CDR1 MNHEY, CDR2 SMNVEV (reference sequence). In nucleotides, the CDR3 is TGTGCCAGCAGTTTAGGCAGGGGTAGCTATGGCTACACCTTC. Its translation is CASSLGRGSYGYTF.

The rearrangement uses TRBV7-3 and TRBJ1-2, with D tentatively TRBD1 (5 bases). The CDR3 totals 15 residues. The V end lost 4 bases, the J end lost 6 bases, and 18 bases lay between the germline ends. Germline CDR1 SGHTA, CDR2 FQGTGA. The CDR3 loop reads CASSSTPRAFDGYTF. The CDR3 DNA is TGTGCCAGCAGCTCGACCCCCAGGGCGTTTGATGGCTACACCTTC.

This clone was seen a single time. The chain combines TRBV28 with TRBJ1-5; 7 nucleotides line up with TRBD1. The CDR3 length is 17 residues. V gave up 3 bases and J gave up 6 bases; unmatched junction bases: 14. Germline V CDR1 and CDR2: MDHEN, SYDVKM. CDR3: CASSFPIGQGVRQPQHF. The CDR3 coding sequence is TGTGCCAGCAGTTTCCCCATTGGGCAGGGGGTCCGTCAGCCCCAGCATTTT.